The 16 T cell receptor beta chains in this list originate from one sample, sequenced in a study of blood T cell repertoires in COVID-19. Produced via immunoSEQ multiplex PCR; TCRdb's table is partial and in-frame only. The sample holds some 130,000 clones, about 87% seen once. The sample taken for sequencing was peripheral blood. These receptors all stem from a man aged 45-65 years with acute or convalescent COVID-19.

The rearrangement uses TRBV2 and TRBJ2-2, with 8 bases that match TRBD1. Per the germline V gene, CDR1 is SNHLY and CDR2 is FYNNEI. Unmatched junction bases numbered 3, after V lost 4 bases and J lost 5 bases. The CDR3 sequence is 14 residues long. The CDR3 loop reads CASSARTGTGELFF. The CDR3 coding sequence is TGTGCCAGCAGTGCCAGGACAGGGACCGGGGAGCTGTTTTTT.

The CDR3 nucleotides read TGTGCCAGCAGTTACCTACAGGGGGCGGAACAGCCCCAGCATTTT. It translates to CASSYLQGAEQPQHF. The chain joins TRBV6-6 to TRBJ1-5, with 9 bases that match TRBD1. Germline trimming cut 2 bases from V and 7 bases from J; bases unmatched to any gene: 6. Germline CDR1 MNHNY, CDR2 SVGAGI (reference sequence). The CDR3 consists of 15 residues.

The J gene is TRBJ2-2, the V gene TRBV11-2; D is unresolved. The V and J ends lost 3 bases and 3 bases respectively, with 5 bases between them. Per the germline V gene, CDR1 is SGHAT and CDR2 is FQNNGV. The CDR3 contains 13 residues. CDR3 bases: TGTGCCAGCAGCTTTTCTTACACCGGGGAGCTGTTTTTT. Its translation: CASSFSYTGELFF.

The rearrangement links TRBV18 to TRBJ2-7, with 8 bases fitting TRBD1. Germline trimming cut 3 bases from V and 1 base from J; bases unmatched to any gene: 2. The CDR3 contains 14 residues. Germline V lookup: CDR1 KGHSH, CDR2 LQKENI. CDR3 nucleotides: TGTGCCAGCTCACCCCGACAGGGGTCCTACGAGCAGTACTTC. This sequence encodes CASSPRQGSYEQYF.

The CDR3 reads CSVRSQRGIRRNEQFF. In nucleotides, the CDR3 is TGCAGCGTCCGTTCTCAAAGGGGGATAAGGCGGAATGAGCAGTTCTTC. J is TRBJ2-1 and V is TRBV29-1; D possibly corresponds to TRBD1 (6 bases). Germline V gene sequence: CDR1 SQVTM, CDR2 ANQGSEA. The CDR3 length is 16 residues. The V end lost 6 bases, the J end lost 7 bases, and 25 bases lay between the germline ends.

The chain has TRBV6-5 and TRBJ1-1; a weak D match, TRBD1 (5 bases). The ends were cut back, 7 bases at V and 1 base at J, with 16 bases in the middle. The germline CDR1 and CDR2 sequences are MNHEY and SVGAGI. This CDR3 is built from 15 residues. The CDR3 spells CASNTGHLPNTEAFF. The CDR3 coding sequence is TGTGCCAGCAATACAGGACATCTACCGAACACTGAAGCTTTCTTT.

The chain links TRBV27 to TRBJ1-6, with TRBD1 matching over 9 bases. V shed 3 bases and J 9 bases; nucleotides not matched to a gene: 3. The CDR3 runs 14 residues. Germline assignment: CDR1 MNHEY and CDR2 SMNVEV (reference sequence). The CDR3 DNA is TGTGCCAGCAGTTTTACAGGGGGCATTTCACCCCTCCACTTT. It translates to CASSFTGGISPLHF.

The rearrangement links TRBV28 to TRBJ2-5, with D unresolved. V was shortened by 3 bases and J by 1 base, with 6 bases between the two germline ends. This CDR3 has 13 residues. Looked up from germline, CDR1 is MDHEN and CDR2 is SYDVKM. In DNA, the CDR3 is TGTGCCAGCAGTTTTGTCAGCCAAGAGACCCAGTACTTC. This translates into CASSFVSQETQYF.

This sequence joins TRBV5-1 and TRBJ2-2, with unresolved D. The CDR3 extends over 15 amino acids. Germline-derived CDR1 and CDR2 are SGHRS and YFSETQ. The V and J ends lost 2 bases and 0 bases respectively, with 8 bases between them. In DNA, the CDR3 is TGCGCCAGCAGCTTAGCCCTCGCGAACACCGGGGAGCTGTTTTTT. Translating it yields CASSLALANTGELFF.

The chain joins TRBV9 to TRBJ2-7; possible D gene TRBD2, 6 bases. V dropped 0 bases and J dropped 5 bases, with 18 bases sitting between them. The germline V gene has CDR1 SGDLS and CDR2 YYNGEE. This CDR3 has 16 amino acids. The CDR3 DNA is TGTGCCAGCAGCGTAGCGGGACTCTCAGGGAGCCACGAGCAGTACTTC. Translation gives CASSVAGLSGSHEQYF. Full variable domain (outside the CDR3, taken from reference TRBV9 and TRBJ2-7): DSGVTQTPKHLITATGQRVTLRCSPRSGDLSVYWYQQSLDQGLQFLIQYYNGEERAKGNILERFSAQQFPDLHSELNLSSLELGDSALYFCASSVAGLSGSHEQYFGPGTRLTVT.

This clone was recorded once. The chain is built from TRBV5-8 and TRBJ1-6, with D perhaps TRBD1 (5 bases). This CDR3 spans 13 amino acids. CDR1 and CDR2 (germline): SGHTS, YDEGEE. Trimming removed 0 bases from V and 10 bases from J, with 8 bases in between. The CDR3 DNA reads as TGTGCCAGCAGCTTGGGGCGGGACTCACCCCTCCACTTT. Translated: CASSLGRDSPLHF. Based on the CDR3 plus reference TRBV5-8 and TRBJ1-6, the full variable domain is EAGVTQSPTHLIKTRGQQATLRCSPISGHTSVYWYQQALGLGLQFLLWYDEGEERNRGNFPPRFSGRQFPNYSSELNVNALELEDSALYLCASSLGRDSPLHFGNGTRLTVT.

V usage is TRBV7-2 and J usage is TRBJ2-2, with D perhaps TRBD2 (5 bases). V lost 2 bases, J lost 7 bases, and 11 bases lay in between. This CDR3 comprises 14 residues. Germline values: CDR1 SGHTA, CDR2 FQGNSA. In nucleotides, the CDR3 is TGTGCCAGCAGCTTAATAGGGAGAAACGGGGAGCTGTTTTTT. Amino acid sequence: CASSLIGRNGELFF.

The chain combines TRBV7-2 with TRBJ1-3, with D possibly matching TRBD1 (6 bases). The CDR3 runs to 15 residues. Germline V gives CDR1 SGHTA, CDR2 FQGNSA. V was shortened by 5 bases and J by 2 bases, with 13 bases between the two germline ends. The chain's CDR3 is CASSPQGLTGNTIYF. In nucleotides, the CDR3 is TGTGCCAGCAGCCCCCAGGGGTTAACTGGAAACACCATATATTTT.

This chain links TRBV5-6 with TRBJ1-5; unclear D gene. Trimming left V 2 bases short and J 3 bases short, with 9 bases between. The length of the CDR3 is 14 residues. Germline assignment: CDR1 SGHDT and CDR2 YYEEEE. The DNA for the CDR3 is TGTGCCAGCAGCTTTAGTCAGGTCAATCAGCCCCAGCATTTT. It encodes CASSFSQVNQPQHF.

This sequence joins TRBV28 and TRBJ1-2; tentative D call: TRBD1 (6 bases). Trimming left V 11 bases short and J 2 bases short, with 21 bases between. CDR3 size: 15 residues. Germline V lookup: CDR1 MDHEN, CDR2 SYDVKM. In DNA, the CDR3 is TGTGCCCACCACGGCCCCCAGACAGGCAACTATGGCTACACCTTC. It translates to CAHHGPQTGNYGYTF.

This chain connects TRBV6-6 to TRBJ2-7; 9 bases map to TRBD1. Trimming at V came to 2 bases and at J to 0 bases, leaving 2 bases not matched to a gene. This CDR3 is 15 amino acids long. CDR1 is MNHNY, CDR2 SVGAGI, per germline (reference sequence). The CDR3 bases are TGTGCCAGCAGTTACGGGACAGGGTACTCCTACGAGCAGTACTTC. Translating gives CASSYGTGYSYEQYF.